In this sample, the clone carrying this T cell receptor delta chain turned up a few times. Its cognate antigen is unknown. These data come from a study of Vδ1+ human thymocytes. Overall study findings and caveats: Thymic TRG and TRD repertoires appeared highly polyclonal. Approximately 20% of thymic delta-chain sequences were Vdelta2, with few Vdelta3, unlike blood Vdelta1+ controls. Bulk repertoire data may be misinterpreted because of unexpected Vdelta2 sequences.

V lost 0 bases to trimming and J lost 0 bases; unmatched junction nucleotides: 29. In germline, CDR1 is TSWWSYY, CDR2 QGS. The CDR3 loop spans 26 amino acids. Sequences come from RNA converted to cDNA by reverse transcription. CDR3 amplicons came from multiplex PCR with pooled V-gene forward and constant-region reverse primers. TCRdb reprocessed the multiplex PCR reads using CATT. The sample yields tens of thousands of delta-chain clones, over 7% seen once. After alphabeta T cell depletion, CD3+ Vdelta1+ Vdelta2- thymocytes were sorted. The source of this sequence is a child younger than two who had congenital heart surgery. Source material: Vdelta1+ gamma-delta thymocytes from the thymus. The subset: FACS-sorted CD3+ TCRalphabeta- TCRVdelta1+ TCRVdelta2- thymocytes. The chain employs TRDV1 and TRDJ1; 12 nucleotides line up with TRDD3. In DNA, the CDR3 is TGTGCTCTTGGGGAACTCCCCACCAGGGCAGTCCTCGACTGGGGGATACTAGATCGTTACACCGATAAACTCATCTTT. Its translation is CALGELPTRAVLDWGILDRYTDKLIF.